A single sample is the source of the 13 T cell receptor beta chains below, sequenced in a study of post-analysis software for immune sequencing data. TCR beta libraries were prepared from cDNA with unique molecular identifiers. MiXCR, run by TCRdb on the PCR reads, gives a single entry per CDR3 protein. The sample includes some 260,000 distinct CDR3 sequences, 36% of them seen just once. Their antigens are not known. Study-wide findings and caveats: TRBV5-6, TRBV5-1 and TRBV20-1 were among four to six TRBV segments more frequent in patients than controls.

Sequenced sample: blood. Receptor source: a girl aged 10-17 years with multiple sclerosis.

The chain links TRBV29-1 to TRBJ2-3; 7 bases map to TRBD1. The CDR3 covers 14 residues. Germline CDR1 and CDR2: SQVTM and ANQGSEA. The CDR3 loop is CGTGTDRNTDTQYF. CDR3 DNA: TGCGGGACCGGGACAGACAGGAACACAGATACGCAGTATTTT.

This clonotype occurred once. The genes are TRBV5-5 and TRBJ1-5; D might be TRBD1 (5 bases). V shed 2 bases and J shed 6 bases, with 12 bases lying between them. Germline V CDR1 and CDR2: SGHKS, YYEKEE (reference sequence). This CDR3 comprises 14 residues. DNA of the CDR3: TGTGCCAGCAGCTTAGGACGGGGCGGTCAGCCCCAGCATTTT. Amino acids: CASSLGRGGQPQHF.

V usage is TRBV29-1 and J usage is TRBJ2-1, with D possibly being TRBD2 (5 bases). V gave up 6 bases and J gave up 7 bases, with 19 bases separating them. CDR1 and CDR2 (germline): SQVTM, ANQGSEA. This CDR3 is 14 amino acids long. For the CDR3, the DNA is TGCAGCGTCAGACGGTCTCAGCGGCTAAATGAGCAGTTCTTC. Its translation is CSVRRSQRLNEQFF.

There are many counts of this clonotype. The rearrangement links TRBV5-1 to TRBJ2-3; D gene ambiguous. Germline V gene data show CDR1 as SGHRS and CDR2 as YFSETQ. Between the trimmed V and J ends, which lost 0 bases and 4 bases, there was a span of 3 bases. The CDR3 length is 12 residues. In DNA form, the CDR3 reads TGCGCCAGCAGCTTGGAGTCAGATACGCAGTATTTT. Amino acid sequence: CASSLESDTQYF.

This clonotype has a count of ten or more. The chain recombines TRBV11-2 with TRBJ2-1, with D perhaps assigned TRBD1 or TRBD2 (5 bases each). The V and J ends lost 3 bases and 2 bases respectively, with 14 bases between them. The CDR3 contains 16 residues. CDR1 is SGHAT, CDR2 FQNNGV, per germline. In DNA form, the CDR3 reads TGTGCCAGCAGCTTCCCTGGGACGTTAACCTACAATGAGCAGTTCTTC. This translates into CASSFPGTLTYNEQFF.

For the CDR3, the DNA is TGTGCCAGCAGCCCCGGGATAGGGGGTGAAAAACTGTTTTTT. This translates into CASSPGIGGEKLFF. V gene TRBV7-9 combines with J gene TRBJ1-4; tentatively, D is TRBD1 (6 bases). V lost 5 bases and J lost 7, with 14 bases in between. The CDR3 covers 14 residues. Per germline, CDR1 SEHNR and CDR2 FQNEAQ (reference sequence).

As for this clonotype: Just one base apart from a much larger clone, this may be a read error. The gene calls are TRBV9 and TRBJ1-2; D unclear. Germline loops: CDR1 SGDLS, CDR2 YYNGEE. The CDR3 is 14 amino acids. The V end lost 0 bases, the J end lost 6 bases, and 12 bases lay between the germline ends. CDR3 in amino acids: CASSVDHGENGYTF. The CDR3 DNA is TGTGCCAGCAGCGTAGACCACGGGGAGAATGGCTACACCTTC.

CDR3 DNA sequence: TGTGCCAGCAGTCGGGACTACAACGAGCAGTACTTC. Its protein product is CASSRDYNEQYF. The chain joins TRBV28 to TRBJ2-4; TRBD2 matches at 7 bases. The DNA end favors TRBJ2-7, so the J call may be wrong. Per germline, CDR1 MDHEN and CDR2 SYDVKM. CDR3 length: 12 residues.

This clonotype was detected ten times or more. The rearrangement links TRBV20-1 to TRBJ2-7, with D possibly TRBD2 on 5 matching bases. Germline-derived CDR1 and CDR2 are DFQATT and SNEGSKA (reference sequence). Between the trimmed V and J ends, which lost 1 base and 2 bases, there was a span of 9 bases. This CDR3 is built from 13 residues. The CDR3 DNA is TGCAGTGCTAGAGGGACTTTAGCCTACGAGCAGTACTTC. Amino acid sequence: CSARGTLAYEQYF.

This clonotype was seen at least ten times. The chain employs TRBV6-5 and TRBJ2-7; D could derive from TRBD1 or TRBD2 (5 bases each). The CDR3 has 14 residues. The germline V gene has CDR1 MNHEY and CDR2 SVGAGI. V was cut by 5 bases and J by 3 bases, with 14 bases left in between. The CDR3 DNA is TGTGCCAGCAGTAACGGGGCCAGTTTCTACGAGCAGTACTTC. Its translation is CASSNGASFYEQYF.

The chain couples TRBV20-1 to TRBJ2-5, with D possibly TRBD2 on 7 matching bases. The V and J ends lost 0 bases and 4 bases respectively, with 12 bases between them. This CDR3 has 14 residues. Germline CDR1 and CDR2: DFQATT and SNEGSKA (reference sequence). CDR3 sequence reads: CSAREPGGRETQYF. The CDR3, as DNA: TGCAGTGCTAGAGAACCGGGGGGCAGAGAGACCCAGTACTTC.

This clonotype showed up many times. The chain links TRBV20-1 to TRBJ2-3; D is uncertain. The V end was cut by 3 bases, the J end by 3 bases, with 7 bases between. This CDR3 is built from 12 residues. Germline values: CDR1 DFQATT, CDR2 SNEGSKA (reference sequence). The CDR3 sequence: CSASLGTDTQYF. The DNA of the CDR3 is TGCAGTGCTAGTCTGGGTACAGATACGCAGTATTTT.

This clonotype has a single count. CDR3 nucleotides: TGTGCCATCAAGGAACTAGCCCTTGGGGATGAGCAGTTCTTC. This gives the protein CAIKELALGDEQFF. The V and J genes are TRBV10-3 and TRBJ2-1; a possible D gene is TRBD2 (6 bases). Germline V gene lookup returns CDR1 ENHRY and CDR2 SYGVKD. The CDR3 runs to 14 residues. Trimming left V 7 bases short and J 8 bases short, with 18 bases between.